A selection of T cell receptor beta chains follows, all from one sample in a study of blood T cells in healthy people across ages. TCRdb called the 5' RACE reads again in MiXCR, with one record for every CDR3 protein. Among over 500,000 distinct CDR3 sequences, around 52% were seen once, and the ten largest hold approximately 13%. Sequenced input: blood. Receptors were obtained from a woman older than 75 in good health. Both conserved end residues are part of each CDR3. D genes are given only for firm matches. Clone size, where shown, is once, few, many, or a class for clones that have expanded.

cdr3_aa: CASSSPAGPSNQPQHF; cdr3_nt: TGTGCCAGCAGTTCGCCAGCGGGGCCGAGCAATCAGCCCCAGCATTTT; clone_size: .; cdr3_length: 16; v_call: TRBV28; d_call: .; j_call: TRBJ1-5
cdr3_aa: CASSQITATQYF; cdr3_nt: TGTGCCAGCAGCCAGATTACGGCCACCCAGTACTTC; clone_size: .; cdr3_length: 12; v_call: TRBV3-1; d_call: .; j_call: TRBJ2-7
cdr3_aa: CASSSRTGEGPGELFF; cdr3_nt: TGTGCCAGCAGTTCCCGGACAGGGGAAGGTCCCGGGGAGCTGTTTTTT; clone_size: .; cdr3_length: 16; v_call: TRBV6-6; d_call: TRBD1; j_call: TRBJ2-2
cdr3_aa: CASSHGTVSTRGANVLTF; cdr3_nt: TGCGCCAGCAGCCATGGGACAGTCAGTACGAGAGGGGCCAACGTCCTGACTTTC; clone_size: .; cdr3_length: 18; v_call: TRBV4-1; d_call: TRBD1; j_call: TRBJ2-6
cdr3_aa: CASSSQGGGYTEAFF; cdr3_nt: TGTGCCAGCAGTTCCCAAGGGGGGGGCTACACTGAAGCTTTCTTT; clone_size: .; cdr3_length: 15; v_call: TRBV28; d_call: .; j_call: TRBJ1-1
cdr3_aa: CSVQGVAEQYF; cdr3_nt: TGCAGCGTACAGGGTGTTGCCGAGCAGTACTTC; clone_size: .; cdr3_length: 11; v_call: TRBV29-1; d_call: .; j_call: TRBJ2-7
cdr3_aa: CASSRGQKETQYF; cdr3_nt: TGTGCCAGCAGTAGGGGACAGAAAGAGACCCAGTACTTC; clone_size: .; cdr3_length: 13; v_call: TRBV12-3/TRBV12-4; d_call: TRBD1; j_call: TRBJ2-5
cdr3_aa: CASINDRANYCEQYF; cdr3_nt: TGTGCCAGCATCAACGACAGGGCGAACTACTGCGAGCAGTACTTC; clone_size: .; cdr3_length: 15; v_call: TRBV5-5; d_call: TRBD1; j_call: TRBJ2-7
cdr3_aa: CASSSGELRGYTF; cdr3_nt: TGTGCCAGCAGTTCCGGGGAGTTACGTGGCTACACCTTC; clone_size: many; cdr3_length: 13; v_call: TRBV27; d_call: .; j_call: TRBJ1-2
cdr3_aa: CSARGGTSVYEQYF; cdr3_nt: TGCAGTGCTAGAGGGGGGACTAGCGTCTACGAGCAGTACTTC; clone_size: .; cdr3_length: 14; v_call: TRBV20-1; d_call: TRBD2; j_call: TRBJ2-7
cdr3_aa: CSAREDNYEQYF; cdr3_nt: TGCAGTGCTAGAGAGGACAACTACGAGCAGTACTTC; clone_size: .; cdr3_length: 12; v_call: TRBV20-1; d_call: .; j_call: TRBJ2-7
cdr3_aa: CSSSLWVAGNTGELFF; cdr3_nt: TGTTCCAGCAGTTTATGGGTAGCGGGAAACACCGGGGAGCTGTTTTTT; clone_size: .; cdr3_length: 16; v_call: TRBV27; d_call: TRBD2; j_call: TRBJ2-2
cdr3_aa: CASRSGTGVYQETQYF; cdr3_nt: TGCGCCAGCAGGTCCGGGACAGGGGTTTACCAAGAGACCCAGTACTTC; clone_size: .; cdr3_length: 16; v_call: TRBV5-1; d_call: TRBD1; j_call: TRBJ2-5
cdr3_aa: CASSGGGLVLSSYNEQFF; cdr3_nt: TGTGCCAGCAGTGGGGGGGGACTAGTCCTTAGCTCCTACAATGAGCAGTTCTTC; clone_size: few; cdr3_length: 18; v_call: TRBV25-1; d_call: TRBD2; j_call: TRBJ2-1
cdr3_aa: CAISGSTGPDTQYF; cdr3_nt: TGTGCCATCAGTGGATCTACAGGGCCAGATACGCAGTATTTT; clone_size: many; cdr3_length: 14; v_call: TRBV10-3; d_call: .; j_call: TRBJ2-3
cdr3_aa: CAISRDTSNEQFF; cdr3_nt: TGTGCCATCAGTCGGGACACCTCGAATGAGCAGTTCTTC; clone_size: .; cdr3_length: 13; v_call: TRBV10-3; d_call: .; j_call: TRBJ2-1
cdr3_aa: CASSVAGGLQYEQYF; cdr3_nt: TGTGCCAGCAGCGTAGCTGGAGGACTACAGTACGAGCAGTACTTC; clone_size: .; cdr3_length: 15; v_call: TRBV9; d_call: .; j_call: TRBJ2-7
cdr3_aa: CASSPGRPDTDTQYF; cdr3_nt: TGTGCCAGCAGCCCCGGGAGGCCTGACACAGATACGCAGTATTTT; clone_size: .; cdr3_length: 15; v_call: TRBV7-2; d_call: TRBD2; j_call: TRBJ2-3
cdr3_aa: CASSFRGTHTDTQYF; cdr3_nt: TGTGCCAGCAGCTTCCGGGGTACACACACAGATACGCAGTATTTT; clone_size: many; cdr3_length: 15; v_call: TRBV7-9; d_call: .; j_call: TRBJ2-3
cdr3_aa: CASSLRSAESQDTQYF; cdr3_nt: TGCGCCAGCAGCCTCCGGAGCGCAGAGAGTCAAGATACGCAGTATTTT; clone_size: many; cdr3_length: 16; v_call: TRBV5-1; d_call: .; j_call: TRBJ2-3
cdr3_aa: CAGRFPGTQDNEQFF; cdr3_nt: TGTGCCGGCAGATTTCCCGGGACTCAAGACAATGAGCAGTTCTTC; clone_size: once; cdr3_length: 15; v_call: TRBV12-3/TRBV12-4; d_call: .; j_call: TRBJ2-1
cdr3_aa: CASSPGTGNEKLFF; cdr3_nt: TGTGCCAGCAGTCCCGGGACAGGGAATGAAAAACTGTTTTTT; clone_size: many; cdr3_length: 14; v_call: TRBV28; d_call: TRBD1; j_call: TRBJ1-4
cdr3_aa: CSARFPGQGVQPQHF; cdr3_nt: TGCAGTGCTAGGTTCCCTGGACAGGGGGTTCAGCCCCAGCATTTT; clone_size: .; cdr3_length: 15; v_call: TRBV20-1; d_call: TRBD1; j_call: TRBJ1-5
cdr3_aa: CASRNRQGSLSTDTQYF; cdr3_nt: TGTGCCAGCAGGAACCGACAGGGGAGTCTTAGCACAGATACGCAGTATTTT; clone_size: many; cdr3_length: 17; v_call: TRBV5-5; d_call: TRBD1; j_call: TRBJ2-3
cdr3_aa: CASSQERQGTGYTF; cdr3_nt: TGCGCCAGCAGCCAAGAACGGCAGGGTACAGGCTACACCTTC; clone_size: .; cdr3_length: 14; v_call: TRBV4-1; d_call: .; j_call: TRBJ1-2
cdr3_aa: CASSPPGTGISPYGYTF; cdr3_nt: TGTGCCAGCAGCCCCCCAGGGACAGGGATATCCCCCTATGGCTACACCTTC; clone_size: .; cdr3_length: 17; v_call: TRBV4-2; d_call: TRBD1; j_call: TRBJ1-2
cdr3_aa: CASLTGNNSPLHF; cdr3_nt: TGTGCCTCCCTGACAGGGAATAATTCACCCCTCCACTTT; clone_size: .; cdr3_length: 13; v_call: TRBV30; d_call: TRBD1; j_call: TRBJ1-6
cdr3_aa: CVSSRPGQGFSDYEQYF; cdr3_nt: TGCGTCAGCAGCCGGCCGGGACAGGGATTTTCGGACTACGAGCAGTACTTC; clone_size: .; cdr3_length: 17; v_call: TRBV5-1; d_call: TRBD1; j_call: TRBJ2-7
cdr3_aa: CSVAAGVEGSQYF; cdr3_nt: TGCAGCGTTGCAGCTGGGGTAGAGGGGTCCCAGTACTTC; clone_size: once; cdr3_length: 13; v_call: TRBV29-1; d_call: .; j_call: TRBJ2-5
cdr3_aa: CASTPSPGLNTQYF; cdr3_nt: TGTGCCAGCACCCCCTCTCCCGGACTGAATACGCAGTATTTT; clone_size: .; cdr3_length: 14; v_call: TRBV7-9; d_call: .; j_call: TRBJ2-3
cdr3_aa: CASIEDSYEQYF; cdr3_nt: TGTGCCAGCATTGAGGACAGCTACGAGCAGTACTTC; clone_size: .; cdr3_length: 12; v_call: TRBV27; d_call: .; j_call: TRBJ2-7
cdr3_aa: CASSLGGLGSPLHF; cdr3_nt: TGTGCCAGCAGTTTAGGAGGATTGGGGTCACCCCTCCACTTT; clone_size: many; cdr3_length: 14; v_call: TRBV12-3/TRBV12-4; d_call: .; j_call: TRBJ1-6
cdr3_aa: CASSQSGGSSRPFQPQHF; cdr3_nt: TGTGCCAGCAGCCAGTCCGGGGGCTCCTCCCGGCCCTTTCAGCCCCAGCATTTT; clone_size: .; cdr3_length: 18; v_call: TRBV14; d_call: .; j_call: TRBJ1-5
cdr3_aa: CASNIGSYGYTF; cdr3_nt: TGTGCCAGCAACATAGGGTCCTATGGCTACACCTTC; clone_size: .; cdr3_length: 12; v_call: TRBV25-1; d_call: .; j_call: TRBJ1-2
cdr3_aa: CASSLEAGTGTEAFF; cdr3_nt: TGTGCCAGCAGCTTAGAGGCGGGTACGGGGACTGAAGCTTTCTTT; clone_size: many; cdr3_length: 15; v_call: TRBV7-2; d_call: .; j_call: TRBJ1-1
cdr3_aa: CASSLSVVGGNEQYF; cdr3_nt: TGTGCCAGCAGCTTAAGCGTCGTAGGGGGCAATGAGCAGTACTTC; clone_size: .; cdr3_length: 15; v_call: TRBV7-2; d_call: TRBD1; j_call: TRBJ2-5
cdr3_aa: CASTSGVYNEQFF; cdr3_nt: TGTGCCAGTACTAGCGGGGTTTACAATGAGCAGTTCTTC; clone_size: many; cdr3_length: 13; v_call: TRBV10-3; d_call: TRBD2; j_call: TRBJ2-1
cdr3_aa: CSVGTSGRGPTQYF; cdr3_nt: TGCAGTGTCGGCACTAGCGGGAGAGGCCCTACGCAGTATTTT; clone_size: many; cdr3_length: 14; v_call: TRBV20-1; d_call: TRBD2; j_call: TRBJ2-3
cdr3_aa: CASSPFGTGELFF; cdr3_nt: TGTGCCAGCAGCCCCTTTGGCACCGGGGAGCTGTTTTTT; clone_size: .; cdr3_length: 13; v_call: TRBV7-9; d_call: .; j_call: TRBJ2-2
cdr3_aa: CASRQGAGGGELFF; cdr3_nt: TGCGCCAGCAGACAGGGGGCAGGAGGCGGGGAGCTGTTTTTT; clone_size: .; cdr3_length: 14; v_call: TRBV5-1; d_call: TRBD1; j_call: TRBJ2-2
cdr3_aa: CAIRPGLQTDTQYF; cdr3_nt: TGTGCCATCAGGCCGGGACTGCAAACAGATACGCAGTATTTT; clone_size: many; cdr3_length: 14; v_call: TRBV10-3; d_call: .; j_call: TRBJ2-3
cdr3_aa: CASRDKYSPLHF; cdr3_nt: TGTGCCAGCAGAGACAAATACAGCCCCCTCCACTTT; clone_size: .; cdr3_length: 12; v_call: TRBV7-3; d_call: .; j_call: TRBJ1-6
cdr3_aa: CASSFGTSGGAGETQYF; cdr3_nt: TGTGCCAGCAGCTTTGGGACTAGCGGGGGGGCTGGGGAGACCCAGTACTTC; clone_size: once; cdr3_length: 17; v_call: TRBV11-2; d_call: TRBD2; j_call: TRBJ2-5
cdr3_aa: CTSTVPGSQDTQYF; cdr3_nt: TGTACCAGCACTGTCCCCGGAAGCCAAGATACGCAGTATTTT; clone_size: .; cdr3_length: 14; v_call: TRBV12-3/TRBV12-4; d_call: .; j_call: TRBJ2-3
cdr3_aa: CASSEAARQETQYF; cdr3_nt: TGTGCCAGCAGTGAAGCCGCGCGTCAAGAGACCCAGTACTTC; clone_size: many; cdr3_length: 14; v_call: TRBV25-1; d_call: .; j_call: TRBJ2-5
cdr3_aa: CASSYYAGGYNEQFF; cdr3_nt: TGTGCCAGCAGTTACTACGCGGGGGGCTACAATGAGCAGTTCTTC; clone_size: few; cdr3_length: 15; v_call: TRBV6-5; d_call: TRBD2; j_call: TRBJ2-1
cdr3_aa: CSARGDVHNEQFF; cdr3_nt: TGCAGTGCTAGAGGGGACGTCCACAATGAGCAGTTCTTC; clone_size: .; cdr3_length: 13; v_call: TRBV20-1; d_call: .; j_call: TRBJ2-1
cdr3_aa: CASSLSGGGGTDTQYF; cdr3_nt: TGCGCCAGCAGCTTATCCGGAGGGGGTGGCACAGATACGCAGTATTTT; clone_size: many; cdr3_length: 16; v_call: TRBV5-1; d_call: .; j_call: TRBJ2-3
cdr3_aa: CASSPWTGLYTEAFF; cdr3_nt: TGTGCCAGCAGTCCATGGACAGGGTTGTACACTGAAGCTTTCTTT; clone_size: .; cdr3_length: 15; v_call: TRBV12-3/TRBV12-4; d_call: TRBD1; j_call: TRBJ1-1
cdr3_aa: CASSPGQGFQPQHF; cdr3_nt: TGTGCCAGCAGCCCGGGACAGGGATTTCAGCCCCAGCATTTT; clone_size: few; cdr3_length: 14; v_call: TRBV28; d_call: TRBD1; j_call: TRBJ1-5
cdr3_aa: CASSGSVGQGGETQYF; cdr3_nt: TGTGCCAGCAGTGGATCGGTTGGGCAGGGCGGAGAGACCCAGTACTTC; clone_size: .; cdr3_length: 16; v_call: TRBV6-1; d_call: .; j_call: TRBJ2-5
cdr3_aa: CASRGTSGAQETQYF; cdr3_nt: TGTGCCAGCAGAGGGACTAGCGGGGCACAAGAGACCCAGTACTTC; clone_size: .; cdr3_length: 15; v_call: TRBV6-6; d_call: TRBD2; j_call: TRBJ2-5
cdr3_aa: CAISEGKGTDTQYF; cdr3_nt: TGTGCCATCAGTGAGGGTAAGGGCACAGATACGCAGTATTTT; clone_size: .; cdr3_length: 14; v_call: TRBV10-3; d_call: .; j_call: TRBJ2-3